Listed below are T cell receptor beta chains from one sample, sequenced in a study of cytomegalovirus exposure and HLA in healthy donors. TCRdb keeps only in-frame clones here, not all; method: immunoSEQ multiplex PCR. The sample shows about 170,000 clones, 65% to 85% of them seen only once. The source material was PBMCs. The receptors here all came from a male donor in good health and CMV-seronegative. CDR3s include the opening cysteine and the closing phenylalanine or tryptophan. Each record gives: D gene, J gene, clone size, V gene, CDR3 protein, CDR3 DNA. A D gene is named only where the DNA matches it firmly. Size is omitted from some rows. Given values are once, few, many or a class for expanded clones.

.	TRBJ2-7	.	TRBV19	CASRGASGPYEQYF	TGTGCCAGTCGGGGGGCTAGCGGACCCTACGAGCAGTACTTC
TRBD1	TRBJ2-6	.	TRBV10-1	CASRTPRDRGLSGANVLTF	TGCGCCAGCAGGACCCCTCGGGACAGGGGGCTCTCTGGGGCCAACGTCCTGACTTTC
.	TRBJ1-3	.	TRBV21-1	CASSKASARRNTIYF	TGTGCCAGCAGCAAAGCTAGCGCTCGAAGAAACACCATATATTTT
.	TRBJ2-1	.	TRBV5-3	CARSLTGSSYNEQFF	TGTGCCAGAAGCCTAACGGGGAGCTCCTACAATGAGCAGTTCTTC
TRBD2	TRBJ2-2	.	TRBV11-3	CASSPIAGENTGELFF	TGTGCCAGCAGTCCAATAGCGGGAGAGAACACCGGGGAGCTGTTTTTT
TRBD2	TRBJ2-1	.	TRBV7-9	CASSLTLSGALNEQFF	TGTGCCAGCAGCTTAACCCTCAGCGGGGCGCTCAATGAGCAGTTCTTC
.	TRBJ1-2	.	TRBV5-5	CASSSRREQGRPYGYTF	TGTGCCAGCAGCTCCCGTCGGGAGCAGGGAAGGCCCTATGGCTACACCTTC
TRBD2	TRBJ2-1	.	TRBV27	CASSFSGKSSYNEQFF	TGTGCCAGCAGTTTTAGCGGGAAGAGCTCCTACAATGAGCAGTTCTTC
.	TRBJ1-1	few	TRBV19	CASDSRGRTEAFF	TGTGCCAGTGACAGCCGCGGGAGAACTGAAGCTTTCTTT
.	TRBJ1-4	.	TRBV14	CASSPLGLSTNEKLFF	TGTGCCAGCAGCCCCCTGGGACTTTCAACTAATGAAAAACTGTTTTTT
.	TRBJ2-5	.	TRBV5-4	CASSLGGVGETQYF	TGTGCCAGCAGCTTGGGGGGGGTTGGAGAGACCCAGTACTTC
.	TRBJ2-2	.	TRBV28	CASSLGQTNTGELFF	TGTGCCAGCAGTTTAGGACAGACGAACACCGGGGAGCTGTTTTTT
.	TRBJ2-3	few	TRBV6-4	CASSDKSGSTDTQYF	TGTGCCAGCAGTGATAAAAGCGGTAGCACAGATACGCAGTATTTT
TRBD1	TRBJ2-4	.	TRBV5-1	CASSLGVGGGRAKNIQYF	TGCGCCAGCAGCTTAGGGGTAGGGGGCGGACGTGCCAAAAACATTCAGTACTTC
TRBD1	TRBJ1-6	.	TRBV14	CASSQDRPESPLHF	TGTGCCAGCAGCCAGGACAGGCCGGAGTCACCCCTCCACTTT
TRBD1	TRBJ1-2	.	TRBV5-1	CASSPTGGSYGYTF	TGCGCCAGCAGCCCCACAGGGGGATCCTATGGCTACACCTTC
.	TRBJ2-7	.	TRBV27	CASSPSLRAPYEQYF	TGTGCCAGCAGTCCATCCCTCAGGGCCCCCTACGAGCAGTACTTC
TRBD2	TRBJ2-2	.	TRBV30	CAWSTGLAPGELFF	TGTGCCTGGAGTACGGGACTAGCTCCCGGGGAGCTGTTTTTT
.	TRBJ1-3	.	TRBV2	CASSDYGGNTIYF	TGTGCCAGCAGTGACTACGGGGGAAACACCATATATTTT
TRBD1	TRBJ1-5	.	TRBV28	CASSFHTGQLNQPQHF	TGTGCCAGCAGTTTCCATACGGGACAGCTAAATCAGCCCCAGCATTTT
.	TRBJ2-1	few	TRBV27	CASSLFAANEQFF	TGTGCCAGCAGTTTATTTGCGGCCAATGAGCAGTTCTTC
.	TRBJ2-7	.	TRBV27	CASSLVTSIYEQYF	TGTGCCAGCTCTCTCGTCACTAGCATCTACGAGCAGTACTTC
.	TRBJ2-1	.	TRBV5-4	CASSLPGLGYNEQFF	TGTGCCAGCAGCTTACCGGGACTCGGCTACAATGAGCAGTTCTTC
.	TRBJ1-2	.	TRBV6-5	CASSSRQLLYGYPF	TGTGCCAGCAGCAGCCGACAGCTTCTCTATGGCTACCCCTTC
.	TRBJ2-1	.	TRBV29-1	CSVSKGVRSYNEQFF	TGCAGCGTATCTAAGGGGGTCCGATCTTACAATGAGCAGTTCTTC
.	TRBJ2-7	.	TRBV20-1	CSASGPGEQYF	TGCAGTGCGAGCGGGCCCGGCGAGCAGTACTTC
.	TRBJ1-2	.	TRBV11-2	CASSPTGGYGYTF	TGTGCCAGCAGCCCGACGGGGGGGTATGGCTACACCTTC
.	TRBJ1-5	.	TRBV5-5	CASSFGQFNQPQHF	TGTGCCAGCAGCTTCGGACAGTTCAATCAGCCCCAGCATTTT
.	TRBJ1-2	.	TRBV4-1	CASSQDIARVVLYGYTF	TGCGCCAGCAGCCAAGATATAGCCAGGGTAGTTCTCTATGGCTACACCTTC
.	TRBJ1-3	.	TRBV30	CALEQGSGNTIYF	TGTGCCCTCGAACAGGGCTCTGGAAACACCATATATTTT
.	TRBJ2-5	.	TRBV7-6	CASSLIEKSYQETQYF	TGTGCCAGCAGCTTAATAGAGAAATCCTACCAAGAGACCCAGTACTTC
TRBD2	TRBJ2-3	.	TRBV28	CASSSWRGTSGASTDTQYF	TGTGCCAGCAGTTCCTGGAGGGGGACTAGCGGGGCTAGCACAGATACGCAGTATTTT
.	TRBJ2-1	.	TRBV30	CAWDLSAIGEQFF	TGTGCCTGGGATCTTAGCGCGATTGGTGAGCAGTTCTTC
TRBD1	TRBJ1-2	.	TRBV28	CASGGDRALGYTF	TGTGCCAGCGGTGGGGACAGGGCTCTTGGCTACACCTTC
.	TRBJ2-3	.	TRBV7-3	CASSFSLARTDTQYF	TGTGCCAGCAGCTTTTCCCTAGCTCGCACAGATACGCAGTATTTT
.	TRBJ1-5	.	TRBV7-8	CASSLRRDKQPQHF	TGTGCCAGCAGCCTCAGGCGGGATAAACAGCCCCAGCATTTT